This T cell receptor (beta chain) emerged from a study of T-cell memory formation after mild COVID-19 (dated by TCRdb to about 2021). About the investigation overall: TCR sequence clusters from the two donors were found to be largely donor specific. In a couple of donors, T-cell clones that expanded and contracted after mild COVID-19 were tracked by sequencing TCRalpha and TCRbeta repertoires over time. The cohort comprised two young, previously healthy adult volunteers, one female and one male. Overall results and qualifications from the work: Contracting CD4+ clones turned up mainly in the CM and EM memory subsets, whereas EMRA was where CD8+ clones were enriched. The detection of some responding clones in pre-infection memory suggests that pre-existing cross-reactive memory T cells joined the SARS-CoV-2 response. Only a couple of mild cases were covered by the study, and larger cohorts that include severe cases with pre-infection samples were considered necessary. Whether the second-wave clones peaking on day 37 were SARS-CoV-2 specific was not confirmed. Clones contracting from day 15 to 85 had balanced CD4/CD8 phenotypes, while a second wave expanding from day 15 to 37 was biased towards CD4+.

Sequencing used an Illumina NovaSeq 6000. Using 5'RACE with constant-segment primers, TCRalpha and TCRbeta cDNA libraries were constructed, with sample barcodes and unique molecular identifiers added in the process. Trizol reagent was used to extract RNA from every sample. Library amplification was performed in two PCR steps, and a second sample barcode and Illumina TruSeq adapters were introduced in the second step. Sequencing of the libraries was done on an Illumina NovaSeq, producing 2 x 150 bp paired-end reads. The authors processed their data as follows. Reads were demultiplexed and collapsed into UMI-guided consensus sequences with migec v1.2.7. Using mixcr v2.1.11, UMI consensuses were aligned to TRA and TRB V and J templates and then assembled into clonotypes. Expanded or contracted clonotypes were those called significant by both edgeR and NoisET, with noise models trained on biological replicates. For edgeR calls, the cutoffs were a false discovery rate-adjusted p below 0.01 and a log2 fold-change threshold of 1. As an exploratory analysis of dynamics, max-normalized trajectories of the 1000 most abundant clonotypes were examined with PCA combined with hierarchical clustering. The CD4 or CD8 phenotype of responding clones was assigned using the separately sequenced CD4+ and CD8+ repertoires. The raw public reads went through TCRdb reprocessing: fastp at Q25, MiXCR clone calling, in-frame beta chains kept. A single entry per CDR3 protein holds the most common genes and DNA from its merged rows. TCRdb, not the authors, supplied the V and J calls. The sample contains around 320,000 distinct CDR3 sequences, around 28% of them found a single time. The ten largest clonotypes hold about 14% of the sample.

A remark on this clonotype: Its binding antigen is unknown. No base quality information exists; no much larger clone differs at one position.

Ficoll-Paque density gradient centrifugation was used to isolate PBMCs. Based on the germline V gene, the CDR1 and CDR2 sequences are MNHEY and SVGEGT. The germline V end is reduced by 4 bases and the J end by 3 bases; junction bases left unmatched: 15. The CDR3 runs 18 residues from the cysteine to the phenylalanine. The CDR3 DNA has 54 bases and is translated from base 1. This clonotype originated in an adult woman who had mild COVID-19 (a few samples of this study predate the infection). The sample titles of this study are shuffled in the database, so cell type and time point are left out; the donor was told from shared clones. Specimen: PBMCs or a T cell subset sorted from them (not recorded which). The rearrangement combines TRBV6-2 or TRBV6-3 with TRBJ2-3; 8 middle bases align to TRBD2. The DNA sequence is as follows: TGTGCCAGCAGTTCTACCCGGCAGAAGATAGCGGGAACAGATACGCAGTATTTT. This is translated as CASSSTRQKIAGTDTQYF.